Listed below are T cell receptor beta chains from one sample, sequenced in a study of OX40 agonist ivuxolimab in advanced cancers. The method was immunoSEQ multiplex PCR; TCRdb's version includes in-frame clones alone and lacks a portion of them. The sample lists approximately 45,000 clones, around 94% occurring once. The sequencing here drew on CD4+ or CD8+ T cells sorted from blood, taken in a trial of the OX40 agonist ivuxolimab. Source of these receptors: an adult with an advanced solid tumor such as melanoma, head and neck, liver or kidney cancer. CDR3s include the opening cysteine and the closing phenylalanine or tryptophan. D genes are given only for firm matches. The listing skips clone size in some rows; elsewhere it reads once, few, many or a size class.

size: -; J: TRBJ2-3; D: -; V: TRBV4-1; CDR3: CASARGTLGTDTQYF; DNA: TGCGCCAGCGCCCGAGGAACTCTAGGCACAGATACGCAGTATTTT
size: -; J: TRBJ2-3; D: -; V: TRBV7-8; CDR3: CASSLRLSGTKGVDTQYF; DNA: TGTGCCAGCAGCTTAAGATTGTCCGGAACTAAGGGCGTGGATACGCAGTATTTT
size: -; J: TRBJ2-3; D: -; V: TRBV21-1; CDR3: CASSKTNDRNKTDTQYF; DNA: TGTGCCAGCAGCAAAACCAACGACAGGAACAAAACAGATACGCAGTATTTT
size: -; J: TRBJ2-5; D: -; V: TRBV13; CDR3: CASSLQYTQETQYF; DNA: TGTGCCAGCAGCTTACAGTATACCCAAGAGACCCAGTACTTC
size: -; J: TRBJ2-7; D: -; V: TRBV5-1; CDR3: CASRVGSTYEQYF; DNA: TGCGCCAGCAGGGTGGGGAGTACCTACGAGCAGTACTTC
size: -; J: TRBJ1-2; D: -; V: TRBV15; CDR3: CATSTGDASNYGYTF; DNA: TGTGCCACCAGCACGGGGGACGCCTCTAACTATGGCTACACCTTC
size: -; J: TRBJ1-4; D: -; V: TRBV9; CDR3: CASSATAINEKLFF; DNA: TGTGCCAGCAGCGCGACAGCGATTAATGAAAAACTGTTTTTT
size: -; J: TRBJ2-7; D: TRBD1; V: TRBV11-2; CDR3: CASSSDRGLSKFYEQYF; DNA: TGTGCCAGCAGCTCCGACAGGGGACTCTCTAAGTTCTACGAGCAGTACTTC
size: -; J: TRBJ1-2; D: TRBD1; V: TRBV9; CDR3: CASREDRDYGYTF; DNA: TGTGCCAGCAGGGAGGACAGGGACTATGGCTACACCTTC
size: -; J: TRBJ1-2; D: -; V: TRBV7-2; CDR3: CASSLGDGFYGYTF; DNA: TGTGCCAGCAGCTTAGGTGACGGCTTCTATGGCTACACCTTC
size: -; J: TRBJ2-1; D: -; V: TRBV13; CDR3: CASGREQFF; DNA: TGTGCCAGCGGTCGGGAGCAGTTCTTC
size: -; J: TRBJ2-3; D: TRBD2; V: TRBV19; CDR3: CASSIRLRLAGRTDTQYF; DNA: TGTGCCAGTAGTATACGTCTACGACTAGCGGGGCGGACAGATACGCAGTATTTT
size: -; J: TRBJ2-2; D: TRBD2; V: TRBV9; CDR3: CATGPSGRAGELFF; DNA: TGTGCCACCGGGCCCAGCGGGAGAGCCGGGGAGCTGTTTTTT
size: -; J: TRBJ2-5; D: -; V: TRBV7-3; CDR3: CASSPEGGGETQYF; DNA: TGTGCCAGCAGCCCGGAGGGGGGGGGAGAGACCCAGTACTTC
size: -; J: TRBJ2-5; D: TRBD2; V: TRBV27; CDR3: CASTPDTGGEETQYF; DNA: TGTGCCAGCACCCCGGACACGGGAGGGGAAGAGACCCAGTACTTC
size: -; J: TRBJ2-7; D: -; V: TRBV29-1; CDR3: CSVEGGEQYF; DNA: TGCAGCGTTGAAGGCGGCGAGCAGTACTTC
size: -; J: TRBJ2-7; D: -; V: TRBV7-7; CDR3: CASSPSGPSSSYEQYF; DNA: TGTGCTAGCAGCCCGAGCGGGCCCAGCAGCTCCTACGAGCAGTACTTC
size: -; J: TRBJ2-7; D: -; V: TRBV4-1; CDR3: CASSQAPQAGYEQYF; DNA: TGCGCCAGCAGCCAAGCCCCCCAAGCGGGCTACGAGCAGTACTTC
size: few; J: TRBJ2-7; D: TRBD1; V: TRBV9; CDR3: CASSAEPGQGISYEQYF; DNA: TGTGCCAGCAGCGCAGAACCGGGACAGGGGATCTCCTACGAGCAGTACTTC
size: -; J: TRBJ2-3; D: TRBD2; V: TRBV7-9; CDR3: CASSLAASGSTDTQYF; DNA: TGTGCCAGCAGCTTAGCCGCTAGCGGGAGCACAGATACGCAGTATTTT
size: -; J: TRBJ2-7; D: TRBD2; V: TRBV19; CDR3: CASSIDPPESGSSYEQYF; DNA: TGTGCCAGTAGTATAGATCCCCCAGAAAGCGGGAGCTCCTACGAGCAGTACTTC
size: -; J: TRBJ1-4; D: -; V: TRBV2; CDR3: CASSEERWSNEKLFF; DNA: TGTGCCAGCAGTGAAGAAAGGTGGTCTAATGAAAAACTGTTTTTT
size: -; J: TRBJ2-3; D: -; V: TRBV5-6; CDR3: CASSLDGTDTQYF; DNA: TGTGCCAGCAGCTTGGATGGAACAGATACGCAGTATTTT
size: -; J: TRBJ1-5; D: -; V: TRBV9; CDR3: CASSIGAKADQPQHF; DNA: TGTGCCAGCAGTATAGGAGCCAAAGCAGATCAGCCCCAGCATTTT
size: -; J: TRBJ1-1; D: -; V: TRBV20-1; CDR3: CSPRANTEAFF; DNA: TGCAGCCCAAGGGCGAACACTGAAGCTTTCTTT
size: -; J: TRBJ2-7; D: TRBD1; V: TRBV14; CDR3: CASSPTRGETGAFWEQYF; DNA: TGTGCCAGCAGCCCGACCCGGGGAGAGACAGGGGCTTTTTGGGAGCAGTACTTC
size: -; J: TRBJ2-7; D: -; V: TRBV29-1; CDR3: CSVVSGTEELDEQYF; DNA: TGCAGCGTTGTTTCCGGGACCGAAGAGTTGGACGAGCAGTACTTC
size: -; J: TRBJ1-2; D: -; V: TRBV27; CDR3: CASREGVSYTF; DNA: TGTGCCAGCAGAGAGGGGGTTAGCTACACCTTC
size: -; J: TRBJ2-3; D: TRBD2; V: TRBV10-1; CDR3: CASSESRGTSYPADTQYF; DNA: TGCGCCAGCAGTGAGTCGCGGGGGACTAGTTACCCCGCAGATACGCAGTATTTT
size: -; J: TRBJ2-3; D: -; V: TRBV28; CDR3: CASSLTYLRGDTQYF; DNA: TGTGCCAGCAGTCTAACCTATCTTAGGGGGGATACGCAGTATTTT
size: -; J: TRBJ2-1; D: TRBD2; V: TRBV4-1; CDR3: CASSQPGLAGYNEQFF; DNA: TGCGCCAGCAGCCAGCCGGGACTAGCGGGCTACAATGAGCAGTTCTTC
size: -; J: TRBJ2-2; D: -; V: TRBV9; CDR3: CASSVTGRNTGELFF; DNA: TGTGCCAGCAGCGTCACCGGGAGGAACACCGGGGAGCTGTTTTTT
size: -; J: TRBJ2-1; D: -; V: TRBV7-9; CDR3: CASSFGGTGYNEQFF; DNA: TGTGCCAGCAGCTTCGGTGGGACGGGCTACAATGAGCAGTTCTTC
size: -; J: TRBJ1-2; D: -; V: TRBV10-3; CDR3: CAISEPRGYTF; DNA: TGTGCCATCAGTGAACCCCGGGGCTACACCTTC
size: -; J: TRBJ2-1; D: TRBD1; V: TRBV19; CDR3: CASTFRQGSNEQFF; DNA: TGTGCCAGCACCTTCAGACAGGGTTCCAATGAGCAGTTCTTC
size: -; J: TRBJ1-5; D: TRBD1; V: TRBV4-3; CDR3: CASSQDGTGDQPQHF; DNA: TGCGCCAGCAGCCAAGACGGGACAGGGGATCAGCCCCAGCATTTT
size: -; J: TRBJ1-2; D: -; V: TRBV29-1; CDR3: CSVEDRYYGYTF; DNA: TGCAGCGTTGAAGACAGGTATTATGGCTACACCTTC
size: -; J: TRBJ2-7; D: -; V: TRBV6-5; CDR3: CASSLGLKLSYEQYF; DNA: TGTGCCAGCAGTCTCGGGCTGAAGCTCTCCTACGAGCAGTACTTC
size: once; J: TRBJ2-7; D: TRBD1; V: TRBV29-1; CDR3: CSVETRDRAYEQYF; DNA: TGCAGCGTTGAAACCCGGGACAGGGCTTACGAGCAGTACTTC
size: -; J: TRBJ2-2; D: -; V: TRBV5-6; CDR3: CASSSWTRTSGTGELFF; DNA: TGTGCCAGCAGCTCATGGACCCGAACCTCGGGGACCGGGGAGCTGTTTTTT
size: -; J: TRBJ2-5; D: -; V: TRBV4-1; CDR3: CASSHPQETQYF; DNA: TGCGCCAGCAGCCACCCCCAAGAGACCCAGTACTTC
size: -; J: TRBJ1-3; D: TRBD1; V: TRBV30; CDR3: CAWSPQGDTIYF; DNA: TGTGCCTGGAGTCCTCAGGGGGACACCATATATTTT